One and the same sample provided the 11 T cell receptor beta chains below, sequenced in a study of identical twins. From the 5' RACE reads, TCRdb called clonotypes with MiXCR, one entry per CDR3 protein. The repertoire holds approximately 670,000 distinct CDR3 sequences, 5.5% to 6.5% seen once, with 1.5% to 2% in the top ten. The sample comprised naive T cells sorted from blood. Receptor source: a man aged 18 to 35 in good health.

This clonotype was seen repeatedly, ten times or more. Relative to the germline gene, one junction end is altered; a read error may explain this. The CDR3 sequence is CASSVAGLAPIQTQYF. The CDR3 DNA sequence: TGTGCCAGCAGCGTAGCGGGACTAGCGCCGATCCAGACCCAGTACTTC. The rearrangement uses TRBV11-1 and TRBJ2-5, with 10 bases that match TRBD2. Germline CDR1 reads SGHAT; CDR2 reads FQDESV (reference sequence). This CDR3 spans 16 amino acids.

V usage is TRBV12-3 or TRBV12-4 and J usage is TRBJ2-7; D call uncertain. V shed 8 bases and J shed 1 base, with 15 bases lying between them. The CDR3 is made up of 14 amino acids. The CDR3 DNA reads TGTGCCAGCCTACTTTCGGCCCAATCCTACGAGCAGTACTTC. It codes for CASLLSAQSYEQYF.

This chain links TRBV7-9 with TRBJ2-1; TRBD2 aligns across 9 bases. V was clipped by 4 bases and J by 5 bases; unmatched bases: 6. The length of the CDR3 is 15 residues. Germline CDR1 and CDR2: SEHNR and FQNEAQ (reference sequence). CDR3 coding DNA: TGTGCCAGCAGCTACCTGGGACTAGCCCACAATGAGCAGTTCTTC. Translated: CASSYLGLAHNEQFF.

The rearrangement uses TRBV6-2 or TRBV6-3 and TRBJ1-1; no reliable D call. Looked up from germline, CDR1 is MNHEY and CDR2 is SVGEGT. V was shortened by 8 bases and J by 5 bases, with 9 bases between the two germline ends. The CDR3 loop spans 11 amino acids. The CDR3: CASATLTEAFF. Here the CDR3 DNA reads TGTGCCAGCGCCACCCTTACTGAAGCTTTCTTT.

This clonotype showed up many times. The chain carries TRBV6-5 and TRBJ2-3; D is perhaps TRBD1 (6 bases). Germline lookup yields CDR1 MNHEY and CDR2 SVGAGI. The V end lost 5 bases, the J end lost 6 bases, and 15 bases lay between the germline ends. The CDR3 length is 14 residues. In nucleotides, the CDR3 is TGTGCCAGCAGTAACAGGGACCCGGAGGATACGCAGTATTTT. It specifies CASSNRDPEDTQYF.

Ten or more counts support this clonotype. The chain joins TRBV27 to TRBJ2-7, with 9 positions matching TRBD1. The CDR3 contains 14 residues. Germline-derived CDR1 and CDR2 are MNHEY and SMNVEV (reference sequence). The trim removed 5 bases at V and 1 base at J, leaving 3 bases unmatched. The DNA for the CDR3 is TGTGCCAGCAGTAACAGGGGGCAATCCTACGAGCAGTACTTC. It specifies CASSNRGQSYEQYF.

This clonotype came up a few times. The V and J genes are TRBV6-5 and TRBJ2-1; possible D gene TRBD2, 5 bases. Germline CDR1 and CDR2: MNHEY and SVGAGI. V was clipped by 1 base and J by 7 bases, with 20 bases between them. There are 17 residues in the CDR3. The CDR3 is CASSYWTGPGVGNEQFF. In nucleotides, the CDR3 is TGTGCCAGCAGTTACTGGACTGGCCCTGGGGTGGGAAATGAGCAGTTCTTC.

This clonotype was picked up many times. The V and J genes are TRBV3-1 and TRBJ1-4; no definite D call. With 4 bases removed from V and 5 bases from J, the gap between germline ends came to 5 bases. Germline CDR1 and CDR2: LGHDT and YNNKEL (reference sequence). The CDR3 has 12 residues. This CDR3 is CASSPSNEKLFF. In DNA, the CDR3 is TGTGCCAGCAGCCCTAGCAATGAAAAACTGTTTTTT.

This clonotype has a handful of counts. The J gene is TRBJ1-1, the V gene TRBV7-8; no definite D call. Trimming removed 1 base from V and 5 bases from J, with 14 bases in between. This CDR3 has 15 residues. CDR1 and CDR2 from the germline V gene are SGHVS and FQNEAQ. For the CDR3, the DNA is TGTGCCAGCAGCTTAGAACGGTGGGAGAGTACTGAAGCTTTCTTT. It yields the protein CASSLERWESTEAFF.

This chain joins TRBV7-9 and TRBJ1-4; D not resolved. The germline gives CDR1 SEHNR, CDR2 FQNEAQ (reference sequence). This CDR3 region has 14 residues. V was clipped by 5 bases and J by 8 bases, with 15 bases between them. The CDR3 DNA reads TGTGCCAGCAGCACCGGAGGGATGGGAGAAAAACTGTTTTTT. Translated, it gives CASSTGGMGEKLFF.

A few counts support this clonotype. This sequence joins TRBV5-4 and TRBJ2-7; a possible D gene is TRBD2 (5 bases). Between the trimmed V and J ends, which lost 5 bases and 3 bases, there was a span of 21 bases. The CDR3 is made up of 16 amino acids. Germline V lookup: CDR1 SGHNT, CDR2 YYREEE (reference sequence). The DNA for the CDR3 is TGTGCCAGCAGACTACCCCCGACGGAGGATTACTACGAGCAGTACTTC. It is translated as CASRLPPTEDYYEQYF.